The T cell receptor (beta chain) described here comes from a study of T cell clonality in common variable immunodeficiency. To note about this clone: What it binds is unknown. Read coverage stops 3 residues before the CDR3 terminus; the germline J gene supplies the remainder.

CDR1 and CDR2 from the germline V gene are SGHTA and FQGNSA. Trimming removed 0 bases from V and 3 bases from J, with 17 bases in between. This CDR3 is 17 amino acids long. Control and CVID samples contributed equal amounts of genomic DNA. Repertoires were generated with immunoSEQ multiplex PCR, while TCRdb's copy carries only in-frame clones and drops some. There are about 30,000 clones in the sample, none observed a single time. Study-level points and caveats: CVID subjects showed higher TCRbeta clonality than healthy controls. Common variable immunodeficiency TCR beta sequences reportedly had fewer deletions and N-nucleotide insertions.

Both groups were predominantly of Caucasian heritage. Sequenced: peripheral blood mononuclear cells. The source of this sequence is a human donor with common variable immunodeficiency. The chain uses TRBV7-2 and TRBJ1-1; the D gene is possibly TRBD1 (6 bases). The CDR3 protein is CASSLAGIAYRDTEAFF. The covered CDR3 bases are TGTGCCAGCAGCTTAGCCGGGATTGCCTACAGGGACACTGAA.